The 25 T cell receptor beta chains presented below share a single source sample, sequenced in a study of blood T cell repertoires in COVID-19. The table came from immunoSEQ multiplex PCR; TCRdb's copy has only in-frame clones and leaves some out. The sample yields fewer than 65,000 clones, less than 95% seen once. The specimen sequenced was peripheral blood. All receptors derive from a man in his fifties or sixties with acute or convalescent COVID-19.

Written as DNA, the CDR3 is TGTGCCAGCTCACCACCCCAGGGTAGAAACACTGAAGCTTTCTTT. The encoded protein is CASSPPQGRNTEAFF. J is TRBJ1-1 and V is TRBV18; tentatively, D is TRBD1 (5 bases). CDR1 is KGHSH, CDR2 LQKENI, per germline. V dropped 0 bases and J dropped 2 bases, with 10 bases sitting between them. The CDR3 runs to 15 residues.

V usage is TRBV3-1 (or the pseudogene TRBV3-2) and J usage is TRBJ2-1; D is unclear. CDR1 is LGHDT and CDR2 is YNNKEL in the germline V gene (reference sequence). CDR3 length equals 13 residues. The V gene lost 2 bases and the J gene lost 4 bases, with 6 bases spanning the gap. The CDR3: CASSQSSYNEQFF. The DNA for the CDR3 is TGTGCCAGCAGCCAAAGCTCGTACAATGAGCAGTTCTTC.

This chain links TRBV11-2 with TRBJ2-7; 7 nucleotides line up with TRBD2. V was clipped by 8 bases and J by 2 bases; unmatched bases: 6. The CDR3 spans 13 residues. Germline V gene data show CDR1 as SGHAT and CDR2 as FQNNGV. Here the CDR3 DNA reads TGTGCCAGCCCCGGGGGGAGAACCTACGAGCAGTACTTC. This encodes CASPGGRTYEQYF.

This chain links TRBV4-2 with TRBJ1-2, with 8 positions matching TRBD1. The CDR3 spans 16 residues. The germline V gene encodes CDR1 LGHNA and CDR2 YNFKEQ. V shed 0 bases, J shed 7 bases, and the junction held 10 bases outside the gene matches. CDR3 protein: CASSQDPNGQGGGYTF. In DNA form, the CDR3 reads TGTGCCAGCAGCCAAGATCCCAATGGACAGGGAGGTGGCTACACCTTC.

This clone was detected once. The gene calls are TRBV19 and TRBJ2-4; 10 nucleotides line up with TRBD1. V dropped 7 bases and J dropped 6; count of bases not matched to a gene: 9. Per germline, CDR1 LNHDA and CDR2 SQIVND (reference sequence). This CDR3 is built from 15 residues. CDR3 nucleotides: TGTGCCAGTACCCGGGACAGGGGTTCTTCAAACATTCAGTACTTC. Translation: CASTRDRGSSNIQYF.

This chain joins TRBV5-8 and TRBJ2-3; 13 positions agree with TRBD2. The germline V gene has CDR1 SGHTS and CDR2 YDEGEE. The junction had 2 bases not matched to a gene; V was cut back by 4 bases and J by 0 bases. The CDR3 runs 16 residues. CDR3 amino acids: CASSTGLAGSTDTQYF. The CDR3 DNA reads as TGTGCCAGCAGCACGGGACTAGCGGGGAGCACAGATACGCAGTATTTT.

In DNA, the CDR3 is TGTGCCGGTCATCGTGAGGGCGTCACAGATACGCAGTATTTT. This translates into CAGHREGVTDTQYF. This chain joins TRBV27 and TRBJ2-3; a possible D gene is TRBD2 (5 bases). This CDR3 is built from 14 residues. Germline CDR1 reads MNHEY; CDR2 reads SMNVEV (reference sequence). V dropped 11 bases and J dropped 2 bases, with 17 bases sitting between them.

This clone was recorded a few times. This chain uses TRBV5-1 with TRBJ2-1; weak D call: TRBD1 (6 bases). V was trimmed by 4 bases and J by 1 base, leaving 15 bases between them. The germline CDR1 and CDR2 sequences are SGHRS and YFSETQ. The CDR3 has 16 amino acids. For the CDR3, the DNA is TGCGCCAGCAGCCCGGACGAAGGGGGTTCCTACAATGAGCAGTTCTTC. Its protein is CASSPDEGGSYNEQFF.

This chain uses TRBV14 with TRBJ1-1; D ambiguous. V was pared by 2 bases and J by 3 bases, with 19 bases between. This CDR3 contains 17 residues. Germline CDR1 reads SGHDN; CDR2 reads FVKESK. CDR3 sequence reads: CASSQRRPGMWDTEAFF. Written as DNA, the CDR3 is TGTGCCAGCAGCCAAAGACGTCCGGGGATGTGGGACACTGAAGCTTTCTTT.

This chain links TRBV28 with TRBJ1-2; 7 bases map to TRBD1. The length of the CDR3 is 14 residues. Germline V gene data show CDR1 as MDHEN and CDR2 as SYDVKM. V lost 6 bases, J lost 3 bases, and 7 bases stayed unmatched. The CDR3 loop is CASRGTGEDYGYTF. CDR3 sequence (DNA): TGTGCCAGCAGGGGAACAGGGGAGGACTATGGCTACACCTTC.

This chain joins TRBV5-6 and TRBJ2-1, with TRBD2 identical over 9 bases. J gave up 5 bases and V 0 bases, and 6 bases lay outside the gene matches. Germline-derived CDR1 and CDR2 are SGHDT and YYEEEE. CDR3 length equals 16 residues. As DNA, the CDR3 is TGTGCCAGCAGCTTGGCCCGGCTAGCGGGGAACAATGAGCAGTTCTTC. Its protein product is CASSLARLAGNNEQFF.

This clone has only one observation. The chain couples TRBV18 to TRBJ1-6; D is ambiguous. The CDR3 contains 14 residues. CDR1 and CDR2 (germline): KGHSH, LQKENI. Trimming took 0 bases from V and 6 from J, leaving 6 bases between them. CDR3 region: CASSPPRSNSPLHF. The DNA for the CDR3 is TGTGCCAGCTCACCACCTCGGTCTAATTCACCCCTCCACTTT.

The table lists this clone with a few counts. The chain recombines TRBV9 with TRBJ1-2; D gene ambiguous. Germline CDR1 and CDR2: SGDLS and YYNGEE. V gave up 4 bases and J gave up 6 bases, with 16 bases separating them. The CDR3 contains 14 residues. CDR3 sequence (DNA): TGTGCCAGCAGCTTTCTGGCAGGTGGGCATGGCTACACCTTC. Its protein product is CASSFLAGGHGYTF. The full variable domain, its missing parts supplied by reference TRBV9 and TRBJ1-2, is DSGVTQTPKHLITATGQRVTLRCSPRSGDLSVYWYQQSLDQGLQFLIQYYNGEERAKGNILERFSAQQFPDLHSELNLSSLELGDSALYFCASSFLAGGHGYTFGSGTRLTVV.

The chain links TRBV19 to TRBJ1-1; D not certain. This CDR3 is built from 12 residues. Trimming took off 3 bases at V and 1 base at J, with 3 bases between the two ends. CDR1 and CDR2 from the germline V gene are LNHDA and SQIVND (reference sequence). CDR3 sequence reads: CASSIRNTEAFF. As DNA, the CDR3 is TGTGCCAGTAGTATCCGGAACACTGAAGCTTTCTTT.

V usage is TRBV19 and J usage is TRBJ2-5; D perhaps matches TRBD2 (6 bases). The V end was cut by 4 bases, the J end by 5 bases, with 11 bases between. This CDR3 contains 13 residues. Per germline, CDR1 LNHDA and CDR2 SQIVND (reference sequence). CDR3 nucleotide sequence: TGTGCCAGTAGTACTGACAGCGGGGAGACCCAGTACTTC. Its translation: CASSTDSGETQYF.

This chain uses TRBV29-1 with TRBJ1-2; no clear D. Trimming cost V 2 bases and J 5 bases, with 6 bases left between them. CDR1 SQVTM and CDR2 ANQGSEA come from the germline V gene. The CDR3 spans 11 residues. CDR3 sequence reads: CSVEHGYGYTF. The CDR3 region has the DNA TGCAGCGTTGAACACGGGTATGGCTACACCTTC.

The chain recombines TRBV4-1 with TRBJ2-7; TRBD1 matches at 8 bases. There are 17 residues in the CDR3. V was pared by 1 base and J by 2 bases, with 10 bases of the junction left unmatched. Per germline, CDR1 MGHRA and CDR2 YSYEKL. The CDR3 loop reads CASSQGSGQGFPYEQYF. CDR3 bases: TGCGCCAGCAGCCAAGGGTCAGGACAGGGTTTTCCCTACGAGCAGTACTTC.

The chain uses TRBV11-2 and TRBJ2-7, with D unclear. Germline V gene lookup returns CDR1 SGHAT and CDR2 FQNNGV. V lost 4 bases and J 2 bases, leaving 15 bases between the germline ends. The CDR3 is made up of 15 amino acids. CDR3 DNA sequence: TGTGCCAGCAGCTCTAGAGCTGCCTTACCCTACGAGCAGTACTTC. It codes for CASSSRAALPYEQYF.

V gene TRBV12-3 or TRBV12-4 combines with J gene TRBJ2-7, with D unresolved. V was cut by 2 bases and J by 2 bases, with 7 bases left in between. CDR3 length equals 13 residues. The CDR3 region is CASSLSTAYEQYF. In DNA form, the CDR3 reads TGTGCCAGCAGTTTAAGTACAGCCTACGAGCAGTACTTC.

The rearrangement links TRBV11-2 to TRBJ1-2, with TRBD1 matching 10 bases. This CDR3 comprises 15 residues. V shed 5 bases, J shed 5 bases, and the junction held 8 bases outside the gene matches. Germline-derived CDR1 and CDR2 are SGHAT and FQNNGV. The CDR3 sequence: CASSPDRGKFYGYTF. Written as DNA, the CDR3 is TGTGCCAGCAGCCCGGACAGGGGGAAGTTTTATGGCTACACCTTC.

This clone was recorded once. The V gene is TRBV3-1 (or the pseudogene TRBV3-2), the J gene TRBJ1-5, with 10 bases identical to TRBD1. The germline CDR1 and CDR2 sequences are LGHDT and YNNKEL (reference sequence). The CDR3 is 16 residues long. V shed 6 bases and J 3 bases; nucleotides not matched to a gene: 8. The CDR3 sequence is CASSSGTGVDNQPQHF. Written as DNA, the CDR3 is TGTGCCAGCAGTTCCGGGACAGGGGTAGACAATCAGCCCCAGCATTTT.

The chain recombines TRBV29-1 with TRBJ2-1; 7 nucleotides match TRBD1. Germline CDR1 reads SQVTM; CDR2 reads ANQGSEA. CDR3 length equals 14 residues. Unmatched junction bases numbered 7, after V lost 5 bases and J lost 3 bases. The CDR3 loop reads CSVLPQGYYNEQFF. In DNA form, the CDR3 reads TGCAGCGTTTTACCACAGGGGTACTACAATGAGCAGTTCTTC.

The chain joins TRBV9 to TRBJ2-1; D might be TRBD2 (5 bases). Germline CDR1 and CDR2: SGDLS and YYNGEE. This CDR3 has 16 amino acids. Trimming pared 3 bases from V and 0 bases from J, leaving 13 bases between. The CDR3 DNA follows: TGTGCCAGCAGCGGAGGCGGGCAGATCTCCTACAATGAGCAGTTCTTC. Amino acid sequence: CASSGGGQISYNEQFF. The full variable domain, completed using reference TRBV9 and TRBJ2-1, is DSGVTQTPKHLITATGQRVTLRCSPRSGDLSVYWYQQSLDQGLQFLIQYYNGEERAKGNILERFSAQQFPDLHSELNLSSLELGDSALYFCASSGGGQISYNEQFFGPGTRLTVL.

J is TRBJ2-5 and V is TRBV5-1; D gene unclear. This CDR3 is built from 12 residues. Germline V CDR1 and CDR2: SGHRS, YFSETQ. V lost 0 bases to trimming and J lost 5 bases, with 5 bases between them. CDR3 nucleotide sequence: TGCGCCAGCAGCTTGGCCCTGGAGACCCAGTACTTC. This encodes CASSLALETQYF. The full variable domain, completed using reference TRBV5-1 and TRBJ2-5, is KAGVTQTPRYLIKTRGQQVTLSCSPISGHRSVSWYQQTPGQGLQFLFEYFSETQRNKGNFPGRFSGRQFSNSRSEMNVSTLELGDSALYLCASSLALETQYFGPGTRLLVL.

This chain joins TRBV3-1 (or the pseudogene TRBV3-2) and TRBJ1-1, with TRBD1 as a possible D gene (5 bases). There are 16 residues in the CDR3. Germline V CDR1 and CDR2: LGHDT, YNNKEL (reference sequence). The germline V and J ends were trimmed by 3 bases and 4 bases, with 18 bases remaining between them. CDR3 sequence (DNA): TGTGCCAGCAGCCACAAGGGGCAGGGTCCGGGCACTGAAGCTTTCTTT. It is translated as CASSHKGQGPGTEAFF.